This T cell receptor beta chain was recovered during a study of shared clonotypes between healthy human individuals. This clone occurred once. The germline V gene has CDR1 LNHDA and CDR2 SQIVND (reference sequence). With 5 bases removed from V and 5 bases from J, the gap between germline ends came to 18 bases. The CDR3 runs to 15 residues. This table comes from immunoSEQ multiplex PCR, and its TCRdb copy is limited to in-frame clones, with some not included. The table records about 460,000 clones, roughly four fifths of them present only once. Sequencing input: PBMCs. The TCR comes from a woman between 40 and 50 years old in good health. Some clones in this sample may be carry-over from other donors' samples. The chain couples TRBV19 to TRBJ1-1; the D gene is possibly TRBD1 (5 bases). CDR3 sequence (DNA): TGTGCCAGTAGTCTCCCCGTGGGGGGTGGAACTGAAGCTTTCTTT. Amino acids: CASSLPVGGGTEAFF.